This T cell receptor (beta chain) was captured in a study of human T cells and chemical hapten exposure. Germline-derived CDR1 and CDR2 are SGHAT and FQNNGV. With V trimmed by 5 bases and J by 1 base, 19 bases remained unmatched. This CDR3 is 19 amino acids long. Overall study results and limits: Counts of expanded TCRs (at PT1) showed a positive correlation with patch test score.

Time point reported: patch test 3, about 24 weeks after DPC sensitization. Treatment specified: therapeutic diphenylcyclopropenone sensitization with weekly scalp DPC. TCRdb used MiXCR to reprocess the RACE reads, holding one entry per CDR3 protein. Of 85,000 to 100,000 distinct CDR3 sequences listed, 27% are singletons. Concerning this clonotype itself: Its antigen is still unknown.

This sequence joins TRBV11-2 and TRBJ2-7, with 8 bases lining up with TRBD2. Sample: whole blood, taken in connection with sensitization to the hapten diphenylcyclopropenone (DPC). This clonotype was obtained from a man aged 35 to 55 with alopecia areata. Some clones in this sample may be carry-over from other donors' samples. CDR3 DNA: TGTGCCAGCAGCCCGACCCTAGCGGGTGGACCGTCTTCGTCCTACGAGCAGTACTTC. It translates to CASSPTLAGGPSSSYEQYF. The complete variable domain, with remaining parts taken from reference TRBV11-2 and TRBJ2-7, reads EAGVAQSPRYKIIEKRQSVAFWCNPISGHATLYWYQQILGQGPKLLIQFQNNGVVDDSQLPKDRFSAERLKGVDSTLKIQPAKLEDSAVYLCASSPTLAGGPSSSYEQYFGPGTRLTVT.